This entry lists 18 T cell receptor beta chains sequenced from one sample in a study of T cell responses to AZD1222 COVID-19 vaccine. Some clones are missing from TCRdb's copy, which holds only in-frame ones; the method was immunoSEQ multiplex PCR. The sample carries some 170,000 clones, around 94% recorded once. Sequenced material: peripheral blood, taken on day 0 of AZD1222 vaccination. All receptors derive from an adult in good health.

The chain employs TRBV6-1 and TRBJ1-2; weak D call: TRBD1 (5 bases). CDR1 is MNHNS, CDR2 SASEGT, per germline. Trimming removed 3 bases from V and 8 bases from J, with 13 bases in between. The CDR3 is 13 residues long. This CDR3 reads CASSDRAGIGYTF. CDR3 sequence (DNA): TGTGCCAGCAGTGATCGGGCAGGGATAGGCTACACCTTC.

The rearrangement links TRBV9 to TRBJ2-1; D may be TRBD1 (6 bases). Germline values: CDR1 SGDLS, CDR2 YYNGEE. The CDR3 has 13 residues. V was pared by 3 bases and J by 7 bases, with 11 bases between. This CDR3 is CASSGTDWNEQFF. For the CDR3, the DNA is TGTGCCAGCAGCGGGACAGACTGGAATGAGCAGTTCTTC. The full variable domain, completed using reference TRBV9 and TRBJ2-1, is DSGVTQTPKHLITATGQRVTLRCSPRSGDLSVYWYQQSLDQGLQFLIQYYNGEERAKGNILERFSAQQFPDLHSELNLSSLELGDSALYFCASSGTDWNEQFFGPGTRLTVL.

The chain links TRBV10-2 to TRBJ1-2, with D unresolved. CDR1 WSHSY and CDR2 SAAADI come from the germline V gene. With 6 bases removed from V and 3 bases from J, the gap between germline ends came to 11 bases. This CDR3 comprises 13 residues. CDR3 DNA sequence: TGCGCCAGCAGGGGGAATAAGGACTATGGCTACACCTTC. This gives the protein CASRGNKDYGYTF.

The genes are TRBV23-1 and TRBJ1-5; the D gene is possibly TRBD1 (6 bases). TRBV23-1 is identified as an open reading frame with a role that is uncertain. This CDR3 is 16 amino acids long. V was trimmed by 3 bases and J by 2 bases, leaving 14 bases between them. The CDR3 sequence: CASSHPRGKGNQPQHF. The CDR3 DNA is TGCGCCAGCAGTCACCCCAGGGGAAAGGGCAATCAGCCCCAGCATTTT.

CDR3 sequence: CASSQGYGSGNTIYF. The CDR3 DNA reads as TGTGCCAGCAGCCAAGGGTACGGCTCTGGAAACACCATATATTTT. The chain recombines TRBV3-1 (or the pseudogene TRBV3-2) with TRBJ1-3; D unclear. Germline lookup yields CDR1 LGHDT and CDR2 YNNKEL (reference sequence). The CDR3 totals 15 residues. V was pared by 1 base and J by 0 bases, with 7 bases between.

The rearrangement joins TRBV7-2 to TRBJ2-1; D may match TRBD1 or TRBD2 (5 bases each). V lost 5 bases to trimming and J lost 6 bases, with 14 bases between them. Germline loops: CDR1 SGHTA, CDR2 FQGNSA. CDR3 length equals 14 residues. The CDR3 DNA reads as TGTGCCAGCAGCGTGCCCGGGACCGCCAATGAGCAGTTCTTC. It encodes CASSVPGTANEQFF.

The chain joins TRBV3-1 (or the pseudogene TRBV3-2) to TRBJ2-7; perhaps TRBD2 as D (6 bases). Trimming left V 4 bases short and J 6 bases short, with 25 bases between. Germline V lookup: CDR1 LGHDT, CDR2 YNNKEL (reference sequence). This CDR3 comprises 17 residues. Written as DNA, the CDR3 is TGTGCCAGCAGCCGCCTCACGTGGGGGACTGACCTACGCGAGCAGTACTTC. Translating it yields CASSRLTWGTDLREQYF.

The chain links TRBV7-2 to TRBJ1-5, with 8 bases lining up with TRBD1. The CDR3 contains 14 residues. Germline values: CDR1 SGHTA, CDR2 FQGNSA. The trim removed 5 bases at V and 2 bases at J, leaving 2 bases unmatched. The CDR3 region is CASSPTGGNQPQHF. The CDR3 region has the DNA TGTGCCAGCAGCCCGACAGGGGGCAATCAGCCCCAGCATTTT.

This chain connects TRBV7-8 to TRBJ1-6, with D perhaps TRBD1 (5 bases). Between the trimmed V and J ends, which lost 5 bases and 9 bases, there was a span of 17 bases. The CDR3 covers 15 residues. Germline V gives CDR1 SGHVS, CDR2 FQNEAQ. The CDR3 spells CASSPPGTRSSPLHF. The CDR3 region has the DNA TGTGCCAGCAGCCCACCGGGGACCAGGAGTTCACCCCTCCACTTT.

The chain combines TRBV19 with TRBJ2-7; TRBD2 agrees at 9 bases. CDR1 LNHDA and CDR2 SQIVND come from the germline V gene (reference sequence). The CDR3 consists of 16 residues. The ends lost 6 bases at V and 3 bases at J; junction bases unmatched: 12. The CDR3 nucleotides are TGTGCCAGTAGCCTTAGTCGGACTAGCGTAGGCTACGAGCAGTACTTC. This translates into CASSLSRTSVGYEQYF.

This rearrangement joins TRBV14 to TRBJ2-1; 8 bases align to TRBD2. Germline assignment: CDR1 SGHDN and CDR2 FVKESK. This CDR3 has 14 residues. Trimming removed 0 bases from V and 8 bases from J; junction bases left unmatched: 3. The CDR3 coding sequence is TGTGCCAGCAGCCAAGATCTCGGGGGGGATGAGCAGTTCTTC. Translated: CASSQDLGGDEQFF.

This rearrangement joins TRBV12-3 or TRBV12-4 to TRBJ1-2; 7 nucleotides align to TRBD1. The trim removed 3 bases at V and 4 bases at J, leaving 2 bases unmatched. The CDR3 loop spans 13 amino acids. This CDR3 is CASSFYRGYGYTF. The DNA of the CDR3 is TGTGCCAGCAGTTTTTACAGGGGCTATGGCTACACCTTC.

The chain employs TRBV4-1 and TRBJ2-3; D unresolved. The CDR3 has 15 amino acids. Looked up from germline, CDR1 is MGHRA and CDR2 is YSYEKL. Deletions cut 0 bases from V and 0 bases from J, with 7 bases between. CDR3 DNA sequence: TGCGCCAGCAGCCAAGAAGAATCTAGCACAGATACGCAGTATTTT. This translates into CASSQEESSTDTQYF.

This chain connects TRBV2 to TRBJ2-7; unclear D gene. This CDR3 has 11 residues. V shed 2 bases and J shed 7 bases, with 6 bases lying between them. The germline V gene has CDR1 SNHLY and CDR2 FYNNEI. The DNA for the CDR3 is TGTGCCAGCAGTGAAATGGGGGAGCAGTACTTC. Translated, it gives CASSEMGEQYF.

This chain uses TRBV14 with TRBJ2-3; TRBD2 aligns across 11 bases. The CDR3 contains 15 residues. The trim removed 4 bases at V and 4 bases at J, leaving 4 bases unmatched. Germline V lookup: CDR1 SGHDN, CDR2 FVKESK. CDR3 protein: CASSPGTSGADTQYF. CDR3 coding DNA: TGTGCCAGCAGCCCCGGGACTAGCGGCGCAGATACGCAGTATTTT.

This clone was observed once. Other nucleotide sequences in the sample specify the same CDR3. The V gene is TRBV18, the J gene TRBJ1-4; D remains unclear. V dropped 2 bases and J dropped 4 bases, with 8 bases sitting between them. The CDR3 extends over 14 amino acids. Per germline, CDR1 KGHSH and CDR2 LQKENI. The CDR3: CASSPRSDNEKLFF. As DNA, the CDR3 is TGTGCCAGCTCACCAAGGTCCGATAATGAAAAACTGTTTTTT.

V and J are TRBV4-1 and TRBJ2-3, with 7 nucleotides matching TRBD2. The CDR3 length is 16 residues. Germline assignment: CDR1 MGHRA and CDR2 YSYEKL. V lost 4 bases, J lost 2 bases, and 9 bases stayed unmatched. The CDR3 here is CASSRLGLGVTDTQYF. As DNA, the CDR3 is TGCGCCAGCAGCCGTCTTGGACTAGGCGTCACAGATACGCAGTATTTT.

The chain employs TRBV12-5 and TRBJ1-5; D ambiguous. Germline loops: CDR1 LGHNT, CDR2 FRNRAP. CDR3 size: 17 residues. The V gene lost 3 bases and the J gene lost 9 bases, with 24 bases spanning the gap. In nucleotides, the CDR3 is TGTGCTAGTGGTTTCCTCCTCACCCCGGGCGACGGGAGGCCCCAGCATTTT. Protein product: CASGFLLTPGDGRPQHF. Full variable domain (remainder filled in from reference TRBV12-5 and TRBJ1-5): DARVTQTPRHKVTEMGQEVTMRCQPILGHNTVFWYRQTMMQGLELLAYFRNRAPLDDSGMPKDRFSAEMPDATLATLKIQPSEPRDSAVYFCASGFLLTPGDGRPQHFGDGTRLSIL.